This TCR beta chain was obtained from a study of tumor-infiltrating lymphocytes in primary liver carcinoma. Background on the study: The patients comprised men and women between the ages of 30 and 69 years. Samples returned roughly 3.5 to 7.5 million productive TCRbeta reads each. Read depth did not differ significantly between tissue types.

Trimming removed 5 bases from V and 0 bases from J, with 16 bases in between. The length of the CDR3 is 16 residues. Germline values: CDR1 SGHRS, CDR2 YFSETQ. Production of TCR beta cDNA used about 500 ng total RNA together with a constant-region primer. Three-round nested multiplex PCR performed with slightly modified ARM-PCR produced the TCR beta libraries. The first two PCR rounds used TRBV1-TRBV30 primers with a Cbeta primer, 10 cycles each. One entry per CDR3 protein results from TCRdb running MiXCR on the multiplex PCR reads. Of about 190,000 distinct CDR3 sequences listed, approximately 80% are singletons. On this clonotype: No antigen is known for it.

From around 20-30 mg of unsorted bulk tissue, DNA and RNA were co-extracted together. Donors underwent surgery for histopathologically diagnosed primary liver carcinoma. Points from the study as a whole: Merely some 7.5-25% of top clones spanned all five tumor regions.

This chain connects TRBV5-1 to TRBJ2-3; no clear D. The origin of this receptor is a man aged 35 to 55 with primary liver carcinoma and hepatitis B virus infection. Sequenced sample: tumor tissue from primary liver carcinoma. The CDR3 protein is CASRLNGRVSTDTQYF. CDR3 sequence (DNA): TGCGCCAGCAGATTGAACGGCCGTGTTAGCACAGATACGCAGTATTTT. The full variable domain, with the rest looked up from reference TRBV5-1 and TRBJ2-3, is KAGVTQTPRYLIKTRGQQVTLSCSPISGHRSVSWYQQTPGQGLQFLFEYFSETQRNKGNFPGRFSGRQFSNSRSEMNVSTLELGDSALYLCASRLNGRVSTDTQYFGPGTRLTVL.